This is a list of T cell receptor beta chains from one sample in a study of T-cell reconstitution after alpha-beta-depleted transplantation in children. TCRdb reprocessed the PCR reads via MiXCR and lists one record per CDR3 protein. The profile shows fewer than 550,000 distinct CDR3 sequences, roughly an eighth of them singletons. The specimen was PBMCs, mostly from graft donor cells, collected 180 days after TCRalphabeta/CD19-depleted stem cell transplant. These receptors were obtained from a female patient aged 2-9 years who had a stem cell transplant for aplastic anemia, so the T cells may come from the graft donor. CDR3s include the opening cysteine and the closing phenylalanine or tryptophan. A D gene is named only where the DNA matches it firmly. Clone size is given for some rows only: seen once, a few or many times, or a class if the clone is expanded.

TRBV28	TRBJ1-5	TRBD1	few	CASSLSFRVGGWTGRNQPQHF	TGTGCCAGCAGTTTATCTTTTCGGGTGGGGGGGTGGACAGGGAGGAATCAGCCCCAGCATTTT
TRBV15	TRBJ2-7	TRBD1	few	CATSRVGTASYEQYF	TGTGCCACCAGCAGAGTCGGGACAGCCTCCTACGAGCAGTACTTC
TRBV5-1	TRBJ1-2	TRBD1	few	CASSLLSGQGGGYTF	TGCGCCAGCAGCCTACTCTCGGGACAGGGGGGAGGCTACACCTTC
TRBV27	TRBJ2-7	TRBD2	NA	CASSLGLAGGDEQYF	TGTGCCAGCAGTTTGGGACTAGCGGGAGGGGACGAGCAGTACTTC
TRBV24-1	TRBJ2-1	NA	few	CATGRISLRSGDSNEQFF	TGTGCCACCGGAAGAATCTCCCTCCGTTCGGGAGATAGTAATGAGCAGTTCTTC
TRBV9	TRBJ1-5	TRBD1	many	CASSPEGQGNQPQHF	TGTGCCAGCAGCCCGGAGGGACAGGGGAATCAGCCCCAGCATTTT
TRBV20-1	TRBJ2-7	TRBD2	NA	CSAAKREPAEQYF	TGCAGTGCTGCTAAGCGGGAGCCCGCCGAGCAGTACTTC
TRBV11-2	TRBJ2-2	NA	few	CASREGSGELFF	TGTGCCAGTCGCGAGGGGTCCGGGGAGCTGTTTTTT
TRBV12-3/TRBV12-4	TRBJ1-2	NA	NA	CASSPGGLAAGYTF	TGTGCCAGCAGTCCTGGGGGGTTAGCAGCTGGCTACACCTTC
TRBV10-2	TRBJ2-1	NA	few	CASSEWIQGSNEQFF	TGCGCCAGCAGTGAGTGGATACAGGGAAGCAATGAGCAGTTCTTC
TRBV20-1	TRBJ2-7	TRBD1	NA	CSARDLGTGDYEQYF	TGCAGTGCTAGAGATTTGGGGACAGGGGACTACGAGCAGTACTTC
TRBV7-2	TRBJ2-7	TRBD1	few	CASSPRDRGLGEQYF	TGTGCCAGCAGCCCCCGGGACAGGGGGCTAGGCGAGCAGTACTTC
TRBV19	TRBJ1-1	NA	few	CASSITGGRIMNTEAFF	TGTGCCAGTAGTATTACAGGAGGCCGGATCATGAACACTGAAGCTTTCTTT
TRBV7-2	TRBJ2-7	NA	few	CASSFRQTYEQYF	TGTGCCAGCAGCTTCCGACAGACCTACGAGCAGTACTTC
TRBV12-3/TRBV12-4	TRBJ2-5	NA	NA	CAIQGNGGQETQYF	TGTGCCATCCAGGGGAACGGGGGCCAAGAGACCCAGTACTTC
TRBV5-5	TRBJ1-2	TRBD1	few	CASSFQGANGYTF	TGTGCCAGCAGCTTCCAGGGGGCGAATGGCTACACCTTC
TRBV5-1	TRBJ1-2	NA	NA	CASSLDTPHYGYTF	TGCGCCAGCAGCTTGGATACGCCTCACTATGGCTACACCTTC
TRBV7-9	TRBJ2-1	NA	few	CASSLSLPGADAEQFF	TGTGCCAGCAGCTTAAGTCTGCCGGGAGCCGACGCTGAGCAGTTCTTC
TRBV6-1	TRBJ2-3	NA	few	CASTLQGRATDTQYF	TGTGCCAGCACTCTACAGGGTCGGGCAACAGATACGCAGTATTTT
TRBV3-1	TRBJ2-3	NA	NA	CASSPKHTDTQYF	TGTGCCAGCAGTCCAAAGCACACAGATACGCAGTATTTT
TRBV7-9	TRBJ1-2	NA	NA	CASSLVQAAYGYTF	TGTGCCAGCAGCTTAGTGCAGGCGGCCTATGGCTACACCTTC
TRBV3-1	TRBJ2-2	TRBD2	many	CASSQGTSGRATGELFF	TGTGCCAGCAGCCAAGGGACTAGCGGGAGGGCCACCGGGGAGCTGTTTTTT
TRBV12-3/TRBV12-4	TRBJ2-2	TRBD2	NA	CASSLRTSGTDSTGELFF	TGTGCCAGCAGTTTAAGGACTAGCGGGACCGATTCCACCGGGGAGCTGTTTTTT
TRBV19	TRBJ2-4	TRBD2	NA	CASSRTSGKNIQYF	TGTGCCAGTAGTAGAACTAGCGGGAAAAACATTCAGTACTTC
TRBV4-1	TRBJ1-2	NA	few	CASSQALSWDNGYTF	TGCGCCAGCAGCCAAGCACTGTCCTGGGATAATGGCTACACCTTC
TRBV28	TRBJ2-5	NA	NA	CASSFRQLQETQYF	TGTGCCAGCAGTTTCCGGCAGTTACAAGAGACCCAGTACTTC
TRBV11-2	TRBJ2-3	NA	NA	CASSFKADTQYF	TGTGCCAGCAGCTTCAAGGCAGATACGCAGTATTTT
TRBV5-1	TRBJ2-2	TRBD2	many	CASSLLATTNTGELFF	TGCGCCAGCAGCTTACTAGCGACTACGAACACCGGGGAGCTGTTTTTT
TRBV25-1	TRBJ1-2	TRBD1	few	CASSEYGTGNYGYTF	TGTGCCAGCAGTGAATACGGGACAGGGAACTATGGCTACACCTTC
TRBV5-1	TRBJ2-7	TRBD2	few	CASSTRLAGIYEQYF	TGCGCCAGCAGCACCAGACTAGCGGGGATCTACGAGCAGTACTTC
TRBV18	TRBJ1-1	NA	few	CASSPPGRPETEAFF	TGTGCCAGCTCACCACCGGGACGGCCGGAGACTGAAGCTTTCTTT
TRBV7-2	TRBJ2-7	NA	few	CASSLGGVSSYEQYF	TGTGCCAGCAGCTTAGGCGGGGTAAGCTCCTACGAGCAGTACTTC